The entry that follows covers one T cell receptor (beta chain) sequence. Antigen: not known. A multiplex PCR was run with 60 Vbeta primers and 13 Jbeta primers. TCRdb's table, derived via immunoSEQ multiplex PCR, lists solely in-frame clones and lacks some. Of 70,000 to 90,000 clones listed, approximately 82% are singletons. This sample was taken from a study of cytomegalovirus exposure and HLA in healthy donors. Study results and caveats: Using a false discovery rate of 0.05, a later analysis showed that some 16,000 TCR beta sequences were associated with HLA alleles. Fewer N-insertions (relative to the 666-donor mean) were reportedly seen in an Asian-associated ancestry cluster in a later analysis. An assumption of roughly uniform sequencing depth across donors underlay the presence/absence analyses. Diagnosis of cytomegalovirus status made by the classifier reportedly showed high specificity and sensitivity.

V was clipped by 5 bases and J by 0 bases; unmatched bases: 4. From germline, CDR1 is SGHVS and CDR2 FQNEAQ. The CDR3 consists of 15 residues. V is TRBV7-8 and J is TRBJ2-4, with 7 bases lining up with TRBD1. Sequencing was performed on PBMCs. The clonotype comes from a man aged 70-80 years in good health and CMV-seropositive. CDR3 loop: CASSRDRLAKNIQYF. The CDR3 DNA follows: TGTGCCAGCAGCAGGGACAGACTAGCCAAAAACATTCAGTACTTC.